These T cell receptor beta chains were read from a single sample in a study of beta chain features in type 1 diabetes. Measured with immunoSEQ multiplex PCR; TCRdb has only the in-frame clones, and not every one. The top ten hold under 0.04% of the sample, which has hundreds of thousands of clones, about 15% seen once. Sequencing input: naive CD4+ T cells from blood. Receptor source: a man aged 30 to 39 in good health. CDR3s include the opening cysteine and the closing phenylalanine or tryptophan. Fields, in order: CDR3 DNA, CDR3 protein, J gene, V gene, CDR3 length, D gene, clone size. D genes are given only for firm matches. Not all rows give a size; the values are once, few, many and, for expanded clones, a class.

TGTGCCAGCAGCTCCACCCCGGGACTAGCGGCAAACACCGGGGAGCTGTTTTTT CASSSTPGLAANTGELFF TRBJ2-2 TRBV5-4 18 TRBD2 NA
TGTGCCAGCAGTGAGGGGGGGAATCCTCCCGCAGATACGCAGTATTTT CASSEGGNPPADTQYF TRBJ2-3 TRBV2 16 TRBD2 few
TGTGCCAGCACCCCGGACGGGAGACTCAGAGAGCAGTACTTC CASTPDGRLREQYF TRBJ2-7 TRBV28 14 NA NA
TGTGCCAGCAGCCAAGAAAGGGGCAGGGGAGGAGATACGCAGTATTTT CASSQERGRGGDTQYF TRBJ2-3 TRBV4-2 16 NA few
TGTGCCAGCAGGCTGACAGGGAGCTCTGGAAACACCATATATTTT CASRLTGSSGNTIYF TRBJ1-3 TRBV27 15 TRBD1 few
TGCGCCAGCAGCCAAGTGCGGGGGGCCCACGAGCAGTACTTC CASSQVRGAHEQYF TRBJ2-7 TRBV4-1 14 TRBD2 few
TGTGCCAGCAGCTTAGGAGTGGGGGGAATACAGTTCTTC CASSLGVGGIQFF TRBJ2-1 TRBV7-2 13 NA NA
TGTGCCAGCAGTGAAGATGCCGGGACTAGAGACAATGAGCAGTTCTTC CASSEDAGTRDNEQFF TRBJ2-1 TRBV2 16 TRBD2 few
TGCGCCAGCAGCCAGGATAATGAGCAGTTCTTC CASSQDNEQFF TRBJ2-1 TRBV4-1 11 NA many
TGTGCCAGCAGTACCAGGGTAATGAACACTGAAGCTTTCTTT CASSTRVMNTEAFF TRBJ1-1 TRBV5-6 14 NA NA
TGTGCTAGTGGCCCACATAGCACAGATACGCAGTATTTT CASGPHSTDTQYF TRBJ2-3 TRBV12-5 13 NA few
TGCAGCGTTTCCCATAGCAATCAGCCCCAGCATTTT CSVSHSNQPQHF TRBJ1-5 TRBV29-1 12 NA few
TGTGCCAGCAGCTTACAAGAGACCCAGTACTTC CASSLQETQYF TRBJ2-5 TRBV7-2 11 NA many
TGTGCCAGCAGCCGAACAGGGACTTCTGAAGCTTTCTTT CASSRTGTSEAFF TRBJ1-1 TRBV5-6 13 NA few
TGTGCCAGCAGTGGACTAGCGGGTTCCTACAATGAGCAGTTCTTC CASSGLAGSYNEQFF TRBJ2-1 TRBV7-2 15 TRBD2 NA
TGTGCTAGTGGTTTGGTACGCACAGATACGCAGTATTTT CASGLVRTDTQYF TRBJ2-3 TRBV12-5 13 NA NA
TGCGCCAGCAGTGAGAAGGTAGCGAACTACAATGAGCAGTTCTTC CASSEKVANYNEQFF TRBJ2-1 TRBV10-1 15 NA NA
TGCAGCGTTGACAGGGGGGGGGCAGATACGCAGTATTTT CSVDRGGADTQYF TRBJ2-3 TRBV29-1 13 NA few
TGTGCCAGCAGCGGAAACAGGGTAGATACGCAGTATTTT CASSGNRVDTQYF TRBJ2-3 TRBV7-2 13 NA NA
TGTGCCAGCAGCGTGGGACTAGCGGGAGAGACTCTCCACAATGAGCAGTTCTTC CASSVGLAGETLHNEQFF TRBJ2-1 TRBV9 18 TRBD2 few
TGTGCCAGCAGTTACGGCACTGAAGCTTTCTTT CASSYGTEAFF TRBJ1-1 TRBV6-6 11 NA few
TGTGCCAGCAACCGGGCCCAGAACACTGAAGCTTTCTTT CASNRAQNTEAFF TRBJ1-1 TRBV6-5 13 NA few
TGTGCCAGCAGCGCGGCCGAGAACACTGAAGCTTTCTTT CASSAAENTEAFF TRBJ1-1 TRBV2 13 NA NA
TGTGCCAGCAGCCTTATAGGACAGTCCTGGGAGCAGTACTTC CASSLIGQSWEQYF TRBJ2-7 TRBV5-4 14 NA NA
TGTGCCAGCAGCCCGACAGGGACCCCTGGAAACACCATATATTTT CASSPTGTPGNTIYF TRBJ1-3 TRBV7-2 15 TRBD1 few
TGTGCCAGCAGTGTGGCCCTAGGAGCTTTCTTT CASSVALGAFF TRBJ1-1 TRBV2 11 NA few
TGCGCCAGCAGCTCAGGATCACCGGGGGAGACCCAGTACTTC CASSSGSPGETQYF TRBJ2-5 TRBV5-1 14 NA NA
TGTGCCAGCAGCCCAGGCCCCCAAGAGACCCAGTACTTC CASSPGPQETQYF TRBJ2-5 TRBV4-2 13 NA NA
TGCGCCAGCAGCCAAGATATTGGGGGGCGAGGTACGCAGTATTTT CASSQDIGGRGTQYF TRBJ2-3 TRBV4-3 15 NA few
TGTGCCAGCATAGGGATCACTGAAGCTTTCTTT CASIGITEAFF TRBJ1-1 TRBV25-1 11 NA NA
TGTGCCAGCAAGTACCGGGAGGGATCCTACAATGAGCAGTTCTTC CASKYREGSYNEQFF TRBJ2-1 TRBV2 15 TRBD2 NA
TGCAGTGCTAGCCTGACAGCTACCCTCCACTTT CSASLTATLHF TRBJ1-6 TRBV20-1 11 NA few
TGTGCCAGCAAATTTTTGGGACTATACCAAGAGACCCAGTACTTC CASKFLGLYQETQYF TRBJ2-5 TRBV6-5 15 TRBD2 NA